The T cell receptor (beta chain) under discussion was sequenced for a study of Ad26.COV2.S vaccination and SARS-CoV-2 variants. Noted treatment: approximately 18 received Ad26.COV2.S at low or high dose, single or two shots; 5 received placebo; per-sample allocation not given. Sampling took place 63 days after the first vaccine or placebo injection. Only in-frame clones appear in the TCRdb table, and some are missing; sequencing was by immunoSEQ multiplex PCR. The sample shows about 480,000 clones, 70% to 90% of them seen only once. Trimming took off 3 bases at V and 0 bases at J, with 11 bases between the two ends. Germline V gives CDR1 MDHEN, CDR2 SYDVKM. The CDR3 is 16 residues long.

The sequenced sample was peripheral blood, obtained in a trial of Ad26.COV2.S vaccine versus placebo. The chain joins TRBV28 to TRBJ2-2, with D uncertain. The TCR was taken from a person between 18 and 60 years old who received the Ad26.COV2.S COVID-19 vaccine or a placebo. The DNA of the CDR3 is TGTGCCAGCAGTTTTAGAGACTCGTCGAACACCGGGGAGCTGTTTTTT. It is translated as CASSFRDSSNTGELFF.